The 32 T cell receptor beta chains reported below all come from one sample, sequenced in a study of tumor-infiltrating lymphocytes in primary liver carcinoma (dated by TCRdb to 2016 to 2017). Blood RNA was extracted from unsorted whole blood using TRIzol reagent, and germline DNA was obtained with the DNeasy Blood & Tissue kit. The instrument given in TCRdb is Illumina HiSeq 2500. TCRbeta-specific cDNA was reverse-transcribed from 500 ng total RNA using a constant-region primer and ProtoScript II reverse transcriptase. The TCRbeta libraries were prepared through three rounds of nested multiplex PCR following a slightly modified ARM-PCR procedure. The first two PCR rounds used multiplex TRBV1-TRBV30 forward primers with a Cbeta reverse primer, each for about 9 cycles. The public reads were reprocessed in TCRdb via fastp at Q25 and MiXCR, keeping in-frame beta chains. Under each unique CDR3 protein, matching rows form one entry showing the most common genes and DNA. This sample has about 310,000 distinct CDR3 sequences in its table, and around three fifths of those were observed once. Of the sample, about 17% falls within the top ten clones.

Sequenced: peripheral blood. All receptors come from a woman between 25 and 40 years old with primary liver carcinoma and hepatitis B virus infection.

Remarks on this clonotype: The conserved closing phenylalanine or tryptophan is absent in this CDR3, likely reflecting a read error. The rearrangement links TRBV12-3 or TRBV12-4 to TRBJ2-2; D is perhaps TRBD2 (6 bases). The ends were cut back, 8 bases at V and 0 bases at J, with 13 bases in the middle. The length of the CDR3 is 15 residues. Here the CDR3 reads CASREWDTNTGELFL. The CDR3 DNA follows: TGTGCCAGCCGGGAGTGGGATACGAACACCGGGGAGCTGTTTCTT.

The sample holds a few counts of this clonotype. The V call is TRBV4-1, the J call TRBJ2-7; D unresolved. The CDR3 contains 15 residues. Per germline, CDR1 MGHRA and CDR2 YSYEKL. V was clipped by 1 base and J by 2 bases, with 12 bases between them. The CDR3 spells CASSQARAATYEQYF. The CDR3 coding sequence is TGCGCCAGCAGCCAAGCTAGGGCAGCTACCTACGAGCAGTACTTC.

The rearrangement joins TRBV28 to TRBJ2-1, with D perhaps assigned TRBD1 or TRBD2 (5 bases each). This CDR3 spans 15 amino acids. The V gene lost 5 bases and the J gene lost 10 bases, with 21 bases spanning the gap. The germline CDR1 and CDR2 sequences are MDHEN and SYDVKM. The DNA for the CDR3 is TGTGCCAGCAGTCCACGACAATTGGGCGAGGGGGAGCAGTTCTTC. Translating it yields CASSPRQLGEGEQFF.

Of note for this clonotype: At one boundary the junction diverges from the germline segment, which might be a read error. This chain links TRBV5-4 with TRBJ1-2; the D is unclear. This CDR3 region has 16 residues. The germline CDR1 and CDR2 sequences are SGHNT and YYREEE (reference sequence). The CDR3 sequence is CANSFGSGQQNYGYTF. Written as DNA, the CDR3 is TGTGCCAACAGCTTTGGGTCGGGCCAGCAAAACTATGGCTACACCTTC. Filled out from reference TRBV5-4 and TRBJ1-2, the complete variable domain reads ETGVTQSPTHLIKTRGQQVTLRCSSQSGHNTVSWYQQALGQGPQFIFQYYREEENGRGNFPPRFSGLQFPNYSSELNVNALELDDSALYLCANSFGSGQQNYGYTFGSGTRLTVV.

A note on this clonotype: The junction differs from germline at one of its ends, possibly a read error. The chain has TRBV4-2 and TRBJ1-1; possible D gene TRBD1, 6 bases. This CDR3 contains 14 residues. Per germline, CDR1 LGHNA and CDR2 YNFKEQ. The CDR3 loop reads CTSSLEGGFTEAFF. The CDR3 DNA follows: TGTACCAGCAGCCTAGAAGGGGGGTTCACTGAAGCTTTCTTT.

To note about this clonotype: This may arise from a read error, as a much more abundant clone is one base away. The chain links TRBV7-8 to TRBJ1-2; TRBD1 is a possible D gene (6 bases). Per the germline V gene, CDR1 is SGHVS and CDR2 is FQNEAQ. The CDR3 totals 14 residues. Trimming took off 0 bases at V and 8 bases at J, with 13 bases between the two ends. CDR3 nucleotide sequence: TGTGCCAGCAGCTTAGCACAGGGAAGGCTGGGCTACACCTTC. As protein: CASSLAQGRLGYTF.

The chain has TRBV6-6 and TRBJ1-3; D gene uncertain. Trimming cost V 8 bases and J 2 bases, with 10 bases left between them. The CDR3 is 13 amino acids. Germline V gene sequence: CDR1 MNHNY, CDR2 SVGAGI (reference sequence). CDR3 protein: CASGIMAGNTIYF. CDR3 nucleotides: TGTGCCAGCGGGATAATGGCTGGAAACACCATATATTTT.

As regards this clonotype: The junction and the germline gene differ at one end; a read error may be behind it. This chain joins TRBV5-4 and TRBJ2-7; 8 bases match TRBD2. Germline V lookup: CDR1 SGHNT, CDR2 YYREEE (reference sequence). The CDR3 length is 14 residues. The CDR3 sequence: CGSSSLGRGDELYF. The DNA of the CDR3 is TGTGGCAGCAGCTCTCTGGGGCGGGGGGACGAGCTGTACTTC. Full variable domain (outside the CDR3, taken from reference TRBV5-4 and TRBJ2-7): ETGVTQSPTHLIKTRGQQVTLRCSSQSGHNTVSWYQQALGQGPQFIFQYYREEENGRGNFPPRFSGLQFPNYSSELNVNALELDDSALYLCGSSSLGRGDELYFGPGTRLTVT.

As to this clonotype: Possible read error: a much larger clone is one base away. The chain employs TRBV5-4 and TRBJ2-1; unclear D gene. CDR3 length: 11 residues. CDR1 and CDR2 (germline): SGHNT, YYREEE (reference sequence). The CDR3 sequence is CVSSFGNEQFF. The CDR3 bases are TGTGTCAGCAGCTTCGGGAATGAGCAGTTCTTC. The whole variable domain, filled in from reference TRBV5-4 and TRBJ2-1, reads ETGVTQSPTHLIKTRGQQVTLRCSSQSGHNTVSWYQQALGQGPQFIFQYYREEENGRGNFPPRFSGLQFPNYSSELNVNALELDDSALYLCVSSFGNEQFFGPGTRLTVL.

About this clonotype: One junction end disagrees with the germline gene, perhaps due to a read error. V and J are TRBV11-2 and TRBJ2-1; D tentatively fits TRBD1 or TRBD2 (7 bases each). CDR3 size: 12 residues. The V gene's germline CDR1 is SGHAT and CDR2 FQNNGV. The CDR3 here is CASRYRGGERFF. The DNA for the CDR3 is TGTGCCAGCAGGTACAGGGGAGGGGAGCGGTTCTTC.

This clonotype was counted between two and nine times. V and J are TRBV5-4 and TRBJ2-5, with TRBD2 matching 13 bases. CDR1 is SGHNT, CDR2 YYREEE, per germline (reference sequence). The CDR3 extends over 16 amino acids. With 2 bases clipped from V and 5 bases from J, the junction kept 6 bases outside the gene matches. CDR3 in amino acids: CASSFGLAGAGETQYF. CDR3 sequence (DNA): TGTGCCAGCAGCTTCGGACTAGCGGGAGCTGGGGAGACCCAGTACTTC.

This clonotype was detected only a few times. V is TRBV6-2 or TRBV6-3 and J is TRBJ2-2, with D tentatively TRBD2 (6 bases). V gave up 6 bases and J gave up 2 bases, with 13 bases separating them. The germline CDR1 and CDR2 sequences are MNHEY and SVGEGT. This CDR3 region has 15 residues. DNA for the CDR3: TGTGCCAGCAGCGGTAGCGGATATAACACCGGGGAGCTGTTTTTT. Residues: CASSGSGYNTGELFF.

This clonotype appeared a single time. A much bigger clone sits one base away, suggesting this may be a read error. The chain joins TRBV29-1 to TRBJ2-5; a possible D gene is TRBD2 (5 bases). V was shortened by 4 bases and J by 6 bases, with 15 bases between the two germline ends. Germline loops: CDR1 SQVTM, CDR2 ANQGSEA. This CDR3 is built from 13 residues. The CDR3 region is CSVGGNAGKTQYF. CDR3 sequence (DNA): TGCAGCGTTGGAGGGAATGCTGGAAAGACCCAGTACTTC.

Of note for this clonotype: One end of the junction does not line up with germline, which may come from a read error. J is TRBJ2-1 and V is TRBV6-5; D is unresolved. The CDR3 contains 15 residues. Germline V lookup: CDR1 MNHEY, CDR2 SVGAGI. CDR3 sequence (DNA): TGTGGCAGCAGCCCTACTACCAGCTCCTACAATGAGCAGTTCTTC. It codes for CGSSPTTSSYNEQFF.

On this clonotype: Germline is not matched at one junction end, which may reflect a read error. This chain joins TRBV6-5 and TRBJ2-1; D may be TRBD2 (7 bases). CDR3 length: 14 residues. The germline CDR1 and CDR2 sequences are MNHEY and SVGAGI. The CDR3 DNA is TGTGGCAGCAAGGGGGGGGCGCGAGTGGATGAGCAGTTCTTC. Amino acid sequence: CGSKGGARVDEQFF.

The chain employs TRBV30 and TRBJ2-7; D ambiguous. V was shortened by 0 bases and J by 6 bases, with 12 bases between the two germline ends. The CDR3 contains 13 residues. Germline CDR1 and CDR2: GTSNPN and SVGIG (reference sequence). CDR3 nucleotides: TGTGCCTGGAGTGTAGGTTATACGACCGAGCAGTACTTC. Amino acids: CAWSVGYTTEQYF.

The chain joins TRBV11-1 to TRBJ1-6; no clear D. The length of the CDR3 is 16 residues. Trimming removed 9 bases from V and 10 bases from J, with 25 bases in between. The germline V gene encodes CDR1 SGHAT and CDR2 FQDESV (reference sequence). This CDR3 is CASNSNSPPQNSPLHF. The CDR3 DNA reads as TGTGCCAGTAACTCAAACTCCCCTCCACAGAACTCACCCCTCCACTTT.

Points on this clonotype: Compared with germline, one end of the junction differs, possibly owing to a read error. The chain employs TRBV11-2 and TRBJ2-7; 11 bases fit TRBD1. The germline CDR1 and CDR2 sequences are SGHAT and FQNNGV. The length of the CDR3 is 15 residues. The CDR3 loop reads CVSSSPGTGGYEQYF. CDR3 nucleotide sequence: TGTGTCAGCAGCTCGCCTGGGACAGGGGGCTACGAGCAGTACTTC.

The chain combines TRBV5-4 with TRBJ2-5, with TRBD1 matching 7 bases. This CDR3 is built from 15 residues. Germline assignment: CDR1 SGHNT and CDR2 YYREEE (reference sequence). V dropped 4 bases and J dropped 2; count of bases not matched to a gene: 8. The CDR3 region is CASSPRDRGQETQYF. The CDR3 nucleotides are TGTGCCAGCAGCCCCCGGGACAGAGGACAAGAGACCCAGTACTTC.

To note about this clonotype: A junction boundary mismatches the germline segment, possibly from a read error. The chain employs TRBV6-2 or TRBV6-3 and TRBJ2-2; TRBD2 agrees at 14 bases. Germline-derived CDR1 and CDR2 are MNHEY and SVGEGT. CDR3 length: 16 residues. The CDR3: CGSRGLAGVYTGELFF. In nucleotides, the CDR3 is TGTGGCAGCAGGGGACTAGCGGGAGTATATACCGGAGAGCTGTTTTTT.

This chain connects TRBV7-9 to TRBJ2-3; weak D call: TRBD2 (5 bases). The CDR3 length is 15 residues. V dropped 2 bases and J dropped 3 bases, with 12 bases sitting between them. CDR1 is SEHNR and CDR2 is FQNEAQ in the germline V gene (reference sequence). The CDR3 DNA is TGTGCCAGCAGCTTACTCTCCGCGGGTACAGATACGCAGTATTTT. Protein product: CASSLLSAGTDTQYF.

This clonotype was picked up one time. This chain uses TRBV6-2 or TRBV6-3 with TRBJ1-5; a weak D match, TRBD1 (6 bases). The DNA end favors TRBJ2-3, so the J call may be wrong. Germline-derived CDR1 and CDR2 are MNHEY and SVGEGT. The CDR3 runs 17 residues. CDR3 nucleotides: TGTGCCAGCAGTTACTCGATGGGGACACGGGTGAATCAGCCCCAGTATTTT. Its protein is CASSYSMGTRVNQPQYF.

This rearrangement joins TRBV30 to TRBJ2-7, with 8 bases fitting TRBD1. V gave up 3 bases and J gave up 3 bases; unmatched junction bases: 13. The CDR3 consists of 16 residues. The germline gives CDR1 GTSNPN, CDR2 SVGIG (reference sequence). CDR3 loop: CAWRPTGQGYLYEQYF. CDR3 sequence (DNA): TGTGCCTGGAGGCCCACCGGACAGGGCTATCTCTACGAGCAGTACTTC. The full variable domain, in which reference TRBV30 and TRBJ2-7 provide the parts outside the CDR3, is SQTIHQWPATLVQPVGSPLSLECTVEGTSNPNLYWYRQAAGRGLQLLFYSVGIGQISSEVPQNLSASRPQDRQFILSSKKLLLSDSGFYLCAWRPTGQGYLYEQYFGPGTRLTVT.

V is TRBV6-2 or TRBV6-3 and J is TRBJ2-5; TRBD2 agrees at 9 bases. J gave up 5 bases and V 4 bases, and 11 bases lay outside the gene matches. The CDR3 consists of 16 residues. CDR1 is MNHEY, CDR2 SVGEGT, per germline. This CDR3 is CASSSAGGPSSETQYF. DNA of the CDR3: TGTGCCAGCAGTTCCGCGGGGGGGCCGAGTAGCGAGACCCAGTACTTC.

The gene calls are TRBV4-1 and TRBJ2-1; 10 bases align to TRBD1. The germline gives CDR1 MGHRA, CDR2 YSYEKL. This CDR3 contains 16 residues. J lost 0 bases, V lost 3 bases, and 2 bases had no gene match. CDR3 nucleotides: TGCGCCAGCAGCCAGAGGACAGGGGGCTCCTACAATGAGCAGTTCTTC. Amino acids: CASSQRTGGSYNEQFF.

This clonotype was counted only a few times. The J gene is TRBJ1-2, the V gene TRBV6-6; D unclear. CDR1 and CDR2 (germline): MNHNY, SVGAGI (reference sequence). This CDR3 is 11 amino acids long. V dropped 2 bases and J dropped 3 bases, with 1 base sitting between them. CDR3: CASSYDYGYTF. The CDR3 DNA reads TGTGCCAGCAGTTACGACTATGGCTACACCTTC.

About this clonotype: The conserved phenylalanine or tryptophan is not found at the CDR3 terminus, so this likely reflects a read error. In nucleotides, the CDR3 is TGTGCCAGCAGTTCCCTCCGGACTAGCGGGAGTTACGAGCAGTACCTC. Translated: CASSSLRTSGSYEQYL. The chain employs TRBV28 and TRBJ2-7; 13 bases map to TRBD2. The CDR3 runs 16 residues. Germline V gene lookup returns CDR1 MDHEN and CDR2 SYDVKM. J gave up 4 bases and V 4 bases, and 7 bases lay outside the gene matches.

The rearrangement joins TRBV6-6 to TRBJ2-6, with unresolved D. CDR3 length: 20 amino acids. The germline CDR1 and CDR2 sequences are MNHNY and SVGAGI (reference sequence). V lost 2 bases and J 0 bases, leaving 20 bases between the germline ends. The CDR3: CASSYRAFPYPGSGANVLTF. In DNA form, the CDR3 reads TGTGCCAGCAGTTACAGGGCCTTTCCTTACCCTGGCTCTGGGGCCAACGTCCTGACTTTC.

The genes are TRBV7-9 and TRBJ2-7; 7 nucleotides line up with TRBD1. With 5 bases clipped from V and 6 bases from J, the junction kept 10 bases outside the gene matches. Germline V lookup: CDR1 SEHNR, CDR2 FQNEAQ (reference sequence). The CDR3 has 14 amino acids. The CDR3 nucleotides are TGTGCCAGCAGCCAGAACCCGACAGGGCGCGAGCAGTACTTC. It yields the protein CASSQNPTGREQYF.

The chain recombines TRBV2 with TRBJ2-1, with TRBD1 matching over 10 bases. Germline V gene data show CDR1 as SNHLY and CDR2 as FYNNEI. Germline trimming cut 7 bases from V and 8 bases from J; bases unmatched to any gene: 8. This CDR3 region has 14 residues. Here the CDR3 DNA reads TGTGCCAGCACCGGACAGGGGGAAGTCTATGAGCAGTTCTTC. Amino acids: CASTGQGEVYEQFF.

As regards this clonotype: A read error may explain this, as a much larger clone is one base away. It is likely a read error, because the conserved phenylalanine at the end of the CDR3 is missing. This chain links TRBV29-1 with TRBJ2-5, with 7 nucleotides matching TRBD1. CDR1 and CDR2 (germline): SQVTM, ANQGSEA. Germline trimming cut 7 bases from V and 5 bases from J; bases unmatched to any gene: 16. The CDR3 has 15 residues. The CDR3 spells CSARPGTVGSETQYS. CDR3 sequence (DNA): TGCAGCGCCCGGCCCGGGACAGTGGGTTCGGAGACCCAGTACTCC.

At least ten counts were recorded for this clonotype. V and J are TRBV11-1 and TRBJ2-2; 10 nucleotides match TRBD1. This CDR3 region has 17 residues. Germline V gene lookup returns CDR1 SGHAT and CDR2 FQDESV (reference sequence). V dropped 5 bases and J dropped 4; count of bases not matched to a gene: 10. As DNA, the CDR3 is TGTGCCAGCAGCCCTAACTATGGACAGGGGGGCACCGGGGAGCTGTTTTTT. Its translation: CASSPNYGQGGTGELFF.